The T cell receptor beta chain described here comes from a study of cytomegalovirus exposure and HLA in healthy donors. Background on the study: T cells numbering about 200 million yielded some 120 million unique TCR beta sequences in an earlier analysis. The study's findings and limits: Among TCR sequences, most were rare, though some public TCRs appeared in many donors. Earlier analysis looked at TCR beta V segments, and most were productive about 87% or about 30% of the time.

For this clone: Its antigen is currently unknown.

Primers included in the PCR were 60 Vbeta and 13 Jbeta primers. The repertoire was sequenced with immunoSEQ multiplex PCR; TCRdb's copy has only in-frame clones and lacks some. The sample has about 140,000 clones, approximately 71% seen once; the top ten hold 4.9%. Germline V CDR1 and CDR2: SGHRS, YFSETQ. The CDR3 totals 13 residues. V was trimmed by 1 base and J by 7 bases, leaving 12 bases between them. The TCR originated in a woman aged 45-65 years in good health and CMV-seronegative. Sequenced: PBMCs. The chain combines TRBV5-1 with TRBJ2-7; D gene unclear. The DNA for the CDR3 is TGCGCCAGCAGCTTGCAACTTCAGAGGGAGCAGTACTTC. Translation gives CASSLQLQREQYF.